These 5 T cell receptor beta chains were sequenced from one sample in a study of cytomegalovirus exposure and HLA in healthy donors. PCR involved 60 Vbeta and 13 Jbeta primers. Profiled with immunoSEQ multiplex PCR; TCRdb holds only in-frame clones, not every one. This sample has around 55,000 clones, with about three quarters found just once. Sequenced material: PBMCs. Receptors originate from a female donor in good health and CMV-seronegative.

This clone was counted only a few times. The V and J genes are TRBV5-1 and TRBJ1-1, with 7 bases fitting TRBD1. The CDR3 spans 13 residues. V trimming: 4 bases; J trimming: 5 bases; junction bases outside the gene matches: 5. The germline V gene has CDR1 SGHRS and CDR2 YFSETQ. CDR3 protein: CASSLTGATEAFF. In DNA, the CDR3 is TGCGCCAGCAGCCTAACAGGGGCAACTGAAGCTTTCTTT.

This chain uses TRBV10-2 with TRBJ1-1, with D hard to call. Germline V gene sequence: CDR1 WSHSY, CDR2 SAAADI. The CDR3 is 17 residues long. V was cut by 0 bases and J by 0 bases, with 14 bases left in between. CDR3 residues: CASSESTLAVVNTEAFF. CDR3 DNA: TGCGCCAGCAGTGAGTCGACTCTGGCGGTAGTGAACACTGAAGCTTTCTTT.

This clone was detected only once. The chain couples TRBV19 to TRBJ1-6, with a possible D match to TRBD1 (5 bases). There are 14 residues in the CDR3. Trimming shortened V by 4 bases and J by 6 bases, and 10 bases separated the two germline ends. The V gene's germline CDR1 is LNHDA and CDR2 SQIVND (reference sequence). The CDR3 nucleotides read TGTGCCAGTAGTACGGGACTCGGTAATTCACCCCTCCACTTT. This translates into CASSTGLGNSPLHF. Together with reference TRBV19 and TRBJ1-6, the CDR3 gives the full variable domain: DGGITQSPKYLFRKEGQNVTLSCEQNLNHDAMYWYRQDPGQGLRLIYYSQIVNDFQKGDIAEGYSVSREKKESFPLTVTSAQKNPTAFYLCASSTGLGNSPLHFGNGTRLTVT.

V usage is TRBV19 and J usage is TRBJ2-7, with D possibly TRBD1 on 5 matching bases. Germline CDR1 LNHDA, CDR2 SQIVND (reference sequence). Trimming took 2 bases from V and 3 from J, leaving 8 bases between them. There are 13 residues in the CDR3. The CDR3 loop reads CASSINRGYEQYF. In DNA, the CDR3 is TGTGCCAGTAGTATAAATAGGGGCTACGAGCAGTACTTC.

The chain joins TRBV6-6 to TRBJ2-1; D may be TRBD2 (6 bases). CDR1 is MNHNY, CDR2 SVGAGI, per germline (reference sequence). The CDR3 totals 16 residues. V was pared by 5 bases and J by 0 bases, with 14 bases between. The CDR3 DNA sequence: TGTGCCAGCAGTACGGGTCTCGGGGGCTCCTACAATGAGCAGTTCTTC. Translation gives CASSTGLGGSYNEQFF.